Below, 20 T cell receptor beta chains from the same sample are listed, as sequenced in a study of siplizumab effects on memory and regulatory T cells. Clones were read by immunoSEQ multiplex PCR, and TCRdb kept only the in-frame ones, dropping some. This sample has some 100,000 clones, with about 94% found just once. The sequencing input was non-Treg CD4+ T cells sorted from blood. These TCRs come from a human donor in good health.

V gene TRBV5-1 combines with J gene TRBJ2-1, with D possibly being TRBD2 (6 bases). Germline V gene data show CDR1 as SGHRS and CDR2 as YFSETQ. The ends were cut back, 2 bases at V and 9 bases at J, with 12 bases in the middle. This CDR3 contains 13 residues. The CDR3: CASSFDGSGEQFF. CDR3 bases: TGCGCCAGCAGCTTTGACGGGAGTGGTGAGCAGTTCTTC.

J is TRBJ2-2 and V is TRBV7-3; D is unclear. The V gene's germline CDR1 is SGHTA and CDR2 FQGTGA. The CDR3 length is 17 residues. V was clipped by 5 bases and J by 1 base, with 17 bases between them. The CDR3 coding sequence is TGTGCCAGCAGCCCGCTTTCCGGGCGGTTGAACACCGGGGAGCTGTTTTTT. Translating gives CASSPLSGRLNTGELFF.

The CDR3 sequence: CASSYRQGADTQYF. In DNA, the CDR3 is TGCGCCAGCAGCTACCGACAGGGGGCAGATACGCAGTATTTT. The rearrangement uses TRBV5-1 and TRBJ2-3; 9 positions match TRBD1. Germline V CDR1 and CDR2: SGHRS, YFSETQ. This CDR3 spans 14 amino acids. After removal of 3 bases from V and 4 bases from J, the junction contained 3 bases not matched to a gene.

The chain couples TRBV13 to TRBJ2-7; perhaps TRBD2 as D (5 bases). The ends were cut back, 0 bases at V and 6 bases at J, with 12 bases in the middle. This CDR3 has 14 residues. Germline V CDR1 and CDR2: PRHDT, FYEKMQ (reference sequence). This CDR3 is CASSLGEIRGEQYF. The DNA for the CDR3 is TGTGCCAGCAGCTTAGGGGAGATCCGGGGCGAGCAGTACTTC.

The V gene is TRBV28, the J gene TRBJ1-4; the D gene is possibly TRBD1 (6 bases). Trimming pared 4 bases from V and 4 bases from J, leaving 16 bases between. The CDR3 is made up of 16 amino acids. The germline gives CDR1 MDHEN, CDR2 SYDVKM. The CDR3 is CASSSWGAGVNEKLFF. In DNA, the CDR3 is TGTGCCAGCAGTTCCTGGGGGGCCGGGGTTAATGAAAAACTGTTTTTT.

This CDR3 reads CASSYPETQYF. CDR3 DNA: TGTGCCAGCAGTTACCCAGAGACCCAGTACTTC. The V call is TRBV6-1, the J call TRBJ2-5; D is uncertain. Between the trimmed V and J ends, which lost 5 bases and 4 bases, there was a span of 5 bases. The CDR3 runs to 11 residues. Germline V gives CDR1 MNHNS, CDR2 SASEGT.

A single count supports this clone. The rearrangement uses TRBV2 and TRBJ1-5; weak D call: TRBD1 (5 bases). This CDR3 contains 16 residues. Germline V gene data show CDR1 as SNHLY and CDR2 as FYNNEI. V was cut by 7 bases and J by 0 bases, with 16 bases left in between. CDR3 protein: CASNSETAYSNQPQHF. DNA of the CDR3: TGTGCCAGCAATTCTGAGACAGCTTATAGCAATCAGCCCCAGCATTTT.

In this sample, this clone turned up a few times. This chain links TRBV6-5 with TRBJ2-2; 7 positions agree with TRBD1. The V segment lost 10 bases and the J segment 6 bases; nucleotides outside the gene matches: 5. Germline CDR1 is MNHEY and CDR2 is SVGAGI. CDR3 size: 12 residues. The CDR3 protein is CATLQGSGELFF. The DNA for the CDR3 is TGTGCCACATTACAGGGGTCCGGGGAGCTGTTTTTT.

The chain combines TRBV27 with TRBJ2-1; D may be TRBD1 (6 bases). CDR1 and CDR2 (germline): MNHEY, SMNVEV (reference sequence). The CDR3 totals 16 residues. Trimming shortened V by 5 bases and J by 0 bases, and 14 bases separated the two germline ends. CDR3 sequence: CASSPSDRSSYNEQFF. In nucleotides, the CDR3 is TGTGCCAGCAGTCCCTCGGACAGATCCTCCTACAATGAGCAGTTCTTC.

This sequence joins TRBV6-1 and TRBJ1-1; D uncertain. V was shortened by 0 bases and J by 4 bases, with 12 bases between the two germline ends. The CDR3 sequence is 15 residues long. Germline V gene data show CDR1 as MNHNS and CDR2 as SASEGT. This chain's CDR3 is CASSEAMGKGTEAFF. CDR3 nucleotides: TGTGCCAGCAGTGAAGCAATGGGGAAGGGCACTGAAGCTTTCTTT.

The count of this clone is one. This sequence joins TRBV6-1 and TRBJ1-5, with D possibly TRBD1 on 5 matching bases. This CDR3 is 19 amino acids long. Trimming left V 4 bases short and J 7 bases short, with 29 bases between. CDR1 MNHNS and CDR2 SASEGT come from the germline V gene. DNA for the CDR3: TGTGCCAGCAGTGCCCAACGCGGGATAACAGGAACAGTAGAACAGCCCCAGCATTTT. Protein sequence: CASSAQRGITGTVEQPQHF.

J is TRBJ2-2 and V is TRBV5-4, with 9 bases identical to TRBD2. After removal of 0 bases from V and 7 bases from J, the junction contained 13 bases not matched to a gene. The CDR3 consists of 18 residues. Germline V gene data show CDR1 as SGHNT and CDR2 as YYREEE (reference sequence). The DNA of the CDR3 is TGTGCCAGCAGCTTGGAGTTTGTTAGCGGGAGCCAAGGCGGGGAGCTGTTTTTT. Protein: CASSLEFVSGSQGGELFF.

This chain joins TRBV30 and TRBJ2-7; D is unclear. V was shortened by 5 bases and J by 4 bases, with 9 bases between the two germline ends. The CDR3 length is 11 residues. CDR1 is GTSNPN and CDR2 is SVGIG in the germline V gene (reference sequence). This chain's CDR3 is CAWGPPYEQYF. CDR3 nucleotide sequence: TGTGCCTGGGGACCTCCATACGAGCAGTACTTC.

The V call is TRBV9, the J call TRBJ2-1, with 11 bases fitting TRBD2. CDR3 length: 15 residues. V lost 4 bases and J lost 10; bases outside the gene matches: 10. CDR1 is SGDLS and CDR2 is YYNGEE in the germline V gene. DNA of the CDR3: TGTGCCAGCAGCTTTGGGACTAGCGGCCGCCAGGAGCAGTTCTTC. It encodes CASSFGTSGRQEQFF. The full variable domain, with the rest looked up from reference TRBV9 and TRBJ2-1, is DSGVTQTPKHLITATGQRVTLRCSPRSGDLSVYWYQQSLDQGLQFLIQYYNGEERAKGNILERFSAQQFPDLHSELNLSSLELGDSALYFCASSFGTSGRQEQFFGPGTRLTVL.

The chain joins TRBV2 to TRBJ2-1; D not certain. The CDR3 is 11 residues long. Germline-derived CDR1 and CDR2 are SNHLY and FYNNEI. V lost 5 bases, J lost 7 bases, and 6 bases lay in between. CDR3 nucleotide sequence: TGTGCCAGCAGTTCAGAGAATGAGCAGTTCTTC. Protein sequence: CASSSENEQFF.

This clone has more than one count but fewer than ten. The rearrangement joins TRBV19 to TRBJ1-2, with D perhaps matching TRBD1 (5 bases). CDR3 length equals 13 residues. In germline, CDR1 is LNHDA, CDR2 SQIVND (reference sequence). Between the trimmed V and J ends, which lost 2 bases and 8 bases, there was a span of 12 bases. CDR3 in amino acids: CASSIWGSRGYTF. The CDR3 region has the DNA TGTGCCAGTAGTATATGGGGCAGCAGGGGCTACACCTTC.

The chain carries TRBV6-6 and TRBJ2-1, with TRBD2 as a possible D gene (6 bases). The V end lost 4 bases, the J end lost 8 bases, and 12 bases lay between the germline ends. Germline V gives CDR1 MNHNY, CDR2 SVGAGI (reference sequence). This CDR3 has 13 residues. In DNA, the CDR3 is TGTGCCAGCAGTTGGGGACTTTTGGATGAGCAGTTCTTC. Translating it yields CASSWGLLDEQFF.

V and J are TRBV11-2 and TRBJ2-5; 10 bases fit TRBD1. The germline V gene encodes CDR1 SGHAT and CDR2 FQNNGV. Trimming cost V 4 bases and J 1 base; bases outside gene matches: 9. This CDR3 has 17 residues. CDR3 nucleotide sequence: TGTGCCAGCAGCTCCGCGACAGGGGGCGCTGGCCAAGAGACCCAGTACTTC. This encodes CASSSATGGAGQETQYF.

The V call is TRBV28, the J call TRBJ2-1; 9 positions agree with TRBD2. This CDR3 is built from 16 residues. Germline CDR1 is MDHEN and CDR2 is SYDVKM. The J segment lost 4 bases and the V segment lost 7 bases, leaving 11 bases of the junction unmatched. As DNA, the CDR3 is TGTGCCAGCATCACGAGAGAGGCGGGAGGGTACAATGAGCAGTTCTTC. Translation gives CASITREAGGYNEQFF.

CDR3 protein: CASRGLAGAKNIQYF. The CDR3 DNA is TGTGCCAGCAGGGGCCTGGCGGGAGCCAAAAACATTCAGTACTTC. This rearrangement joins TRBV27 to TRBJ2-4, with D possibly matching TRBD2 (5 bases). This CDR3 has 15 amino acids. The V end was cut by 6 bases, the J end by 0 bases, with 12 bases between. Per the germline V gene, CDR1 is MNHEY and CDR2 is SMNVEV (reference sequence).